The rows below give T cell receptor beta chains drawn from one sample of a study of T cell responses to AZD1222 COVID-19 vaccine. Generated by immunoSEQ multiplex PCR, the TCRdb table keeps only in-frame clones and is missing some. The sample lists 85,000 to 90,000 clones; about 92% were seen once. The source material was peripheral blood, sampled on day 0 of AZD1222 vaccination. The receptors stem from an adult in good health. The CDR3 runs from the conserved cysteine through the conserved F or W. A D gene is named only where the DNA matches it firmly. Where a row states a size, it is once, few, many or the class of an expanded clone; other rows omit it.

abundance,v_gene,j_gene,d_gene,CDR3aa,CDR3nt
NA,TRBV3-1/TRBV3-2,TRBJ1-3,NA,CASSQDENTIYF,TGTGCCAGCAGCCAAGATGAAAACACCATATATTTT
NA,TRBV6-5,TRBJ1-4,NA,CASSYSVTLPNEKLFF,TGTGCCAGCAGTTACTCAGTAACCCTTCCAAATGAAAAACTGTTTTTT
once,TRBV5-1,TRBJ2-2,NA,CASSLRASSNTGELFF,TGCGCCAGCAGCTTGCGGGCTAGCTCGAACACCGGGGAGCTGTTTTTT
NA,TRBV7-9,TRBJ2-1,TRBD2,CASSFRLAGTPYNEQFF,TGTGCCAGCAGCTTTAGACTAGCGGGGACCCCCTACAATGAGCAGTTCTTC
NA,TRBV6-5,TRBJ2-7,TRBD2,CASSLGLAYEQYF,TGTGCCAGCAGTTTGGGACTAGCGTACGAGCAGTACTTC
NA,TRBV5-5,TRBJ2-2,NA,CASSLAGVTGELFF,TGTGCCAGCAGCTTGGCCGGGGTCACCGGGGAGCTGTTTTTT
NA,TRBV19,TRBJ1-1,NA,CASSPTQTRGTEAFF,TGTGCCAGTAGTCCAACCCAGACGAGGGGAACTGAAGCTTTCTTT
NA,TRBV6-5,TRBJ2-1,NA,CASSRTGPPYNEQFF,TGTGCCAGCAGCCGAACAGGGCCCCCTTACAATGAGCAGTTCTTC
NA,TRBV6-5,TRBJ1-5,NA,CASRRRSNQPQHF,TGTGCCAGCAGGCGACGGAGCAATCAGCCCCAGCATTTT
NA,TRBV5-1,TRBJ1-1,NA,CASSSDSLNTEAFF,TGCGCCAGCAGCTCGGACAGCTTGAACACTGAAGCTTTCTTT
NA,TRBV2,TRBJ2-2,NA,CASSGGSNTGELFF,TGTGCCAGCAGTGGGGGGAGTAACACCGGGGAGCTGTTTTTT
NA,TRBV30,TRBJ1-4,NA,CAWTRGSLATNEKLFF,TGTGCCTGGACCAGGGGCTCTTTAGCAACTAATGAAAAACTGTTTTTT
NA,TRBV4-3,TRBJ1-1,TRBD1,CASSPSGGWYSGERGNTEAFF,TGCGCCAGCAGCCCATCAGGGGGATGGTACTCCGGTGAGAGAGGGAACACTGAAGCTTTCTTT
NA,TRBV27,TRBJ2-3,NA,CASSYSGTDPQSQYF,TGTGCCAGCAGTTACTCCGGGACGGACCCCCAATCGCAGTATTTT
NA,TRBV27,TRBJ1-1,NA,CASSLRGRSNTEAFF,TGTGCCAGCAGTTTACGCGGACGGTCGAACACTGAAGCTTTCTTT
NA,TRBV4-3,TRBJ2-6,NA,CASSQPHQGGGVLTGANVLTF,TGCGCCAGCAGCCAACCTCACCAGGGAGGGGGGGTCTTGACTGGGGCCAACGTCCTGACTTTC